The present entry profiles one T cell receptor beta chain with its context. In the original processing: Reference gene primer amplification gave nucleated cell count estimates. The protocol was immunoSEQ multiplex PCR, while the TCRdb copy is restricted to in-frame clones and leaves out a portion. Clonal size and the V and J genes are those of that table, whereas D and trimming came from the DNA. The profile shows 130,000 to 150,000 clones, 88% of them singletons. These data are taken from a study of blood T cell repertoires in COVID-19. Overall study: The United States, Italy and Spain were the sources of the acute and convalescent COVID-19 samples. The analysed material was cDNA or gDNA that came from T cells, B-cell-depleted T cells, or PBMCs.

Sequencing was performed on peripheral blood. This TCR derives from a man aged 65 to 85 with acute or convalescent COVID-19.

In DNA, the CDR3 is TGTGCCAGCAGCGTAGGAACAGGGGGCATCTACGAGCAGTACTTC. It yields the protein CASSVGTGGIYEQYF. The chain recombines TRBV9 with TRBJ2-7; TRBD1 matches 9 bases. The CDR3 consists of 15 residues. V was clipped by 0 bases and J by 3 bases; unmatched bases: 4. Germline V CDR1 and CDR2: SGDLS, YYNGEE.